This TCR beta chain was found in a study of T cell responses to AZD1222 COVID-19 vaccine. Findings and caveats of the study: Distributed over spike, vaccine-associated CD4 TCRs predominated at 160-218 and 743-854. Seropositivity was recorded at baseline in only a handful of AZD1222 recipients.

As regards this clone: The antigen is not known.

Assay used: immunoSEQ multiplex PCR; TCRdb lists only in-frame clones, some missing. The sample has about 83,000 clones; over 75% are singletons. The source is an adult in good health. The source was peripheral blood, collected on day 0 of MenACWY control vaccination.

The CDR3 is CASSFRGRAAYNEQFF. The CDR3 DNA sequence: TGTGCCAGCAGCTTTAGAGGAAGGGCCGCCTACAATGAGCAGTTCTTC. This chain uses TRBV7-2 with TRBJ2-1, with no clear D. The CDR3 has 16 amino acids. Trimming left V 3 bases short and J 2 bases short, with 14 bases between. The germline V gene has CDR1 SGHTA and CDR2 FQGNSA. The full variable domain, its missing parts supplied by reference TRBV7-2 and TRBJ2-1, is GAGVSQSPSNKVTEKGKDVELRCDPISGHTALYWYRQSLGQGLEFLIYFQGNSAPDKSGLPSDRFSAERTGGSVSTLTIQRTQQEDSAVYLCASSFRGRAAYNEQFFGPGTRLTVL.